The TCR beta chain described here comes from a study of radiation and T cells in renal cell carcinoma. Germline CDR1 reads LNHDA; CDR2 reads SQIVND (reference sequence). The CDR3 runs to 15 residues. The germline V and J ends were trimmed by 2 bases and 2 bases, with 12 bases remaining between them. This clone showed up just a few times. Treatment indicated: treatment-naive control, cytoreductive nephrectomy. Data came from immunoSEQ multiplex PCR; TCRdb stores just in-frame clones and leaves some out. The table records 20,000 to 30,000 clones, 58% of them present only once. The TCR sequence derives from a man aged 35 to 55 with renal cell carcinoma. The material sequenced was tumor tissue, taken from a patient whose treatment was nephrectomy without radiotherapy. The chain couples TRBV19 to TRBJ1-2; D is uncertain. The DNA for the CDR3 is TGTGCCAGTAGTATACGGAGGGAGGGAAACTATGGCTACACCTTC. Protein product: CASSIRREGNYGYTF.